This paragraph reports one T cell receptor (beta chain). Original methodology: Estimates of nucleated cell counts were drawn from the amplification of reference gene primers. Sequencing was performed with immunoSEQ multiplex PCR; in TCRdb, only in-frame clones are kept and a portion is missing. The V and J calls and clone size are taken from that table; D and trimming were inferred from the DNA. The table records over 85,000 clones, approximately 80% of them present only once. This sample was taken from a study of blood T cell repertoires in COVID-19. Study summary: T cells, B-cell-depleted T cells, or PBMCs provided the cDNA or gDNA that served as material.

This sequence was found in a man aged 50 to 59 with acute or convalescent COVID-19. Sequencing input: peripheral blood.

The CDR3 sequence is CASTPRDSGSYEQYF. CDR3 nucleotide sequence: TGTGCCAGCACCCCCCGGGACAGTGGCTCCTACGAGCAGTACTTC. V is TRBV11-1 and J is TRBJ2-7; 7 bases line up with TRBD1. The CDR3 loop spans 15 amino acids. Germline V CDR1 and CDR2: SGHAT, FQDESV (reference sequence). V was clipped by 7 bases and J by 0 bases; unmatched bases: 9.